One and the same sample provided the 16 T cell receptor beta chains below, sequenced in a study of T-cell memory formation after mild COVID-19. One entry per CDR3 protein results from TCRdb running MiXCR on the 5' RACE reads. The data show under 450,000 distinct CDR3 sequences, approximately 22% seen once. The sample comprised PBMCs or a T cell subset sorted from them (not recorded which). Receptors originate from a man between 18 and 35 years old who had mild COVID-19 (a few samples of this study predate the infection). Cell type and time point are not known.

The gene calls are TRBV12-3 or TRBV12-4 and TRBJ1-1; 8 bases are a match to TRBD1. V dropped 2 bases and J dropped 4; count of bases not matched to a gene: 3. The CDR3 consists of 14 residues. Here the CDR3 reads CASSLTGGATEAFF. In DNA form, the CDR3 reads TGTGCCAGCAGTTTAACAGGGGGTGCCACTGAAGCTTTCTTT.

The V and J genes are TRBV18 and TRBJ1-1, with a possible D match to TRBD1 (5 bases). CDR1 and CDR2 from the germline V gene are KGHSH and LQKENI. V was shortened by 3 bases and J by 1 base, with 9 bases between the two germline ends. CDR3 size: 14 residues. This chain's CDR3 is CASSPNRRNTEAFF. CDR3 bases: TGTGCCAGCTCACCGAACAGGAGGAACACTGAAGCTTTCTTT.

V is TRBV4-3 and J is TRBJ2-2, with D hard to call. CDR1 and CDR2 (germline): LGHNA, YSLEER. With 4 bases removed from V and 2 bases from J, the gap between germline ends came to 8 bases. This CDR3 has 14 amino acids. The CDR3 spells CASSPRHNTGELFF. The CDR3 DNA reads as TGCGCCAGCAGCCCTCGGCACAACACCGGGGAGCTGTTTTTT.

This clonotype has a handful of counts. V usage is TRBV10-1 and J usage is TRBJ1-2; TRBD1 aligns across 10 bases. The V gene end was trimmed by 9 bases and the J gene end by 6 bases; junction bases not matched to a gene: 4. Germline V CDR1 and CDR2: WNHNN, SYGVQD (reference sequence). The CDR3 consists of 12 residues. The CDR3 loop reads CASSDRGNGYTF. For the CDR3, the DNA is TGCGCCAGTTCGGACAGGGGGAATGGCTACACCTTC.

This chain uses TRBV28 with TRBJ1-1; no clear D gene. This CDR3 spans 13 amino acids. With 3 bases removed from V and 8 bases from J, the gap between germline ends came to 13 bases. Germline V CDR1 and CDR2: MDHEN, SYDVKM. The CDR3 nucleotides are TGTGCCAGCAGTTTCGAAATCTTCAGGGAAGCTTTCTTT. Amino acids: CASSFEIFREAFF. The whole variable domain, remainder taken from reference TRBV28 and TRBJ1-1, is DVKVTQSSRYLVKRTGEKVFLECVQDMDHENMFWYRQDPGLGLRLIYFSYDVKMKEKGDIPEGYSVSREKKERFSLILESASTNQTSMYLCASSFEIFREAFFGQGTRLTVV.

This clonotype was seen repeatedly, ten times or more. V and J are TRBV20-1 and TRBJ1-2; a weak D match, TRBD1 (5 bases). Trimming pared 2 bases from V and 7 bases from J, leaving 17 bases between. The germline gives CDR1 DFQATT, CDR2 SNEGSKA (reference sequence). This CDR3 is built from 14 residues. CDR3: CSARPRGELGGYTF. DNA for the CDR3: TGCAGTGCTAGACCCCGGGGGGAATTAGGTGGCTACACCTTC.

The chain links TRBV4-3 to TRBJ1-5; D call uncertain. Germline CDR1 is LGHNA and CDR2 is YSLEER. The CDR3 is made up of 15 amino acids. V was shortened by 4 bases and J by 4 bases, with 14 bases between the two germline ends. CDR3 loop: CASSRDSVPNQPQHF. CDR3 nucleotide sequence: TGCGCCAGCAGCCGAGACTCAGTCCCGAATCAGCCCCAGCATTTT.

This clonotype was picked up a small number of times. V gene TRBV9 combines with J gene TRBJ2-7; TRBD1 is a possible D gene (5 bases). This CDR3 has 14 residues. With 4 bases removed from V and 2 bases from J, the gap between germline ends came to 13 bases. CDR1 SGDLS and CDR2 YYNGEE come from the germline V gene. CDR3 protein: CASSPDSSPYEQYV. CDR3 coding DNA: TGTGCCAGCAGCCCAGACAGTAGTCCCTACGAGCAGTACGTC.

V usage is TRBV20-1 and J usage is TRBJ1-2, with D maybe TRBD1 (6 bases). The CDR3 is made up of 13 amino acids. Trimming left V 6 bases short and J 8 bases short, with 19 bases between. In germline, CDR1 is DFQATT, CDR2 SNEGSKA (reference sequence). The CDR3 region has the DNA TGCAGTGCATCCGGGACATGGGTGGCGGGCTACACCTTC. Amino acid sequence: CSASGTWVAGYTF.

The chain links TRBV5-4 to TRBJ1-1; no firm D call. Trimming removed 4 bases at V and 4 bases at J, with 14 bases between. Germline V gene lookup returns CDR1 SGHNT and CDR2 YYREEE (reference sequence). This CDR3 spans 14 amino acids. The CDR3 loop reads CASSPGLMGTEAFF. The CDR3 nucleotides read TGTGCCAGCAGCCCGGGCCTCATGGGCACTGAAGCTTTCTTT.

J is TRBJ1-6 and V is TRBV4-3; D gene unclear. The V end was cut by 1 base, the J end by 5 bases, with 9 bases between. This CDR3 has 15 amino acids. Germline V CDR1 and CDR2: LGHNA, YSLEER. The CDR3 sequence: CASSQVRFDNSPLHF. CDR3 in DNA: TGCGCCAGCAGCCAAGTCAGATTCGATAATTCACCCCTCCACTTT.

The chain employs TRBV7-9 and TRBJ2-7; the D call may be TRBD1 or TRBD2 (5 bases each). Trimming pared 1 base from V and 1 base from J, leaving 8 bases between. There are 14 residues in the CDR3. Germline loops: CDR1 SEHNR, CDR2 FQNEAQ (reference sequence). The CDR3 DNA sequence: TGTGCCAGCAGCTTAGTGGGGGATTCCTACGAGCAGTACGTC. The encoded protein is CASSLVGDSYEQYV.

This clonotype was seen more than once but under ten times. This chain connects TRBV6-1 to TRBJ1-2; D is ambiguous. V lost 6 bases to trimming and J lost 5 bases, with 7 bases between them. The CDR3 is 11 amino acids. In germline, CDR1 is MNHNS, CDR2 SASEGT. The CDR3 loop reads CASSSRYGYTF. CDR3 coding DNA: TGTGCCAGCAGCTCGCGTTATGGCTACACCTTC.

In this sample, this clonotype turned up many times. The chain links TRBV7-6 to TRBJ2-1; a possible D gene is TRBD1 (6 bases). The germline V and J ends were trimmed by 3 bases and 2 bases, with 14 bases remaining between them. In germline, CDR1 is SGHVS, CDR2 FNYEAQ. This CDR3 spans 16 amino acids. The CDR3 here is CASSFGGPMAYNEQFF. CDR3 DNA: TGTGCCAGCAGCTTTGGGGGCCCTATGGCCTACAATGAGCAGTTCTTC.

Concerning this clonotype itself: Its ends do not fully match the called genes, so a read error is possible. The V and J genes are TRBV18 and TRBJ1-6; D is unclear. Looked up from germline, CDR1 is KGHSH and CDR2 is LQKENI. The CDR3 has 13 amino acids. CDR3 region: CASSPGDHSPHHF. CDR3 DNA: TGTGCCAGCTCACCGGGCGACCATTCACCCCACCACTTT.

This clonotype came up a few times. This chain joins TRBV1 and TRBJ2-7; the table names TRBD2, a call not compared with the DNA. TRBV1 represents a pseudogene. The CDR3 totals 14 residues. The CDR3 reads CTSSLGTEVNEQYV. Here the CDR3 DNA reads TGCACCAGCAGCCTAGGGACTGAAGTGAACGAGCAGTACGTC.